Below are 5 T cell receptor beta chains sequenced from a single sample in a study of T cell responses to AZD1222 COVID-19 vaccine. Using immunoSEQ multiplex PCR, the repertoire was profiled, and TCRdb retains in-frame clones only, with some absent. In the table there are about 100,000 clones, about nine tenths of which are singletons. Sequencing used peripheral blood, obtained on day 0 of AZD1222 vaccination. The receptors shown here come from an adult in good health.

The CDR3 sequence: CAISEGSSLGYEQYF. In DNA, the CDR3 is TGTGCCATCAGTGAGGGCTCTAGCTTAGGCTACGAGCAGTACTTC. The chain is built from TRBV10-3 and TRBJ2-7, with a weak D call TRBD2 (5 bases). CDR1 is ENHRY and CDR2 is SYGVKD in the germline V gene. The CDR3 runs 15 residues. V was clipped by 2 bases and J by 3 bases, with 14 bases between them.

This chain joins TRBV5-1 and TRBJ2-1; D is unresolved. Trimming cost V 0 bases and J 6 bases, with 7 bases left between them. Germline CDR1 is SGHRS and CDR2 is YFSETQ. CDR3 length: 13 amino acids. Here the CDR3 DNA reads TGCGCCAGCAGCTTGGGGTCCGGCAATGAGCAGTTCTTC. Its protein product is CASSLGSGNEQFF.

CDR3 nucleotide sequence: TGCGCCAGCAGCTTGGCGGGCAGGGCAATGAACACTGAAGCTTTCTTT. Protein product: CASSLAGRAMNTEAFF. The V and J genes are TRBV5-1 and TRBJ1-1; D perhaps matches TRBD1 (5 bases). CDR3 length: 16 amino acids. Between the trimmed V and J ends, which lost 0 bases and 0 bases, there was a span of 12 bases. Germline CDR1 and CDR2: SGHRS and YFSETQ.

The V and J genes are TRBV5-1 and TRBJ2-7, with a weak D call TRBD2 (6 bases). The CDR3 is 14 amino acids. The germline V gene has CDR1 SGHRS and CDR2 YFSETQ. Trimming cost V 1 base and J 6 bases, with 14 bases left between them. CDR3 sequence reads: CASSLFGGGPEQYF. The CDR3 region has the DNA TGCGCCAGCAGCTTGTTTGGCGGAGGGCCCGAGCAGTACTTC.

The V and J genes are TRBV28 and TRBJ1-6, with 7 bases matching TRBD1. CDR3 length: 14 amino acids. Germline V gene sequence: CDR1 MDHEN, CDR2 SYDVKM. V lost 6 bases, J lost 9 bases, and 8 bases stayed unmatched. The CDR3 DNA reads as TGTGCCAGCAGCATCACAGGGGCGGGTTCACCCCTCCACTTT. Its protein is CASSITGAGSPLHF.